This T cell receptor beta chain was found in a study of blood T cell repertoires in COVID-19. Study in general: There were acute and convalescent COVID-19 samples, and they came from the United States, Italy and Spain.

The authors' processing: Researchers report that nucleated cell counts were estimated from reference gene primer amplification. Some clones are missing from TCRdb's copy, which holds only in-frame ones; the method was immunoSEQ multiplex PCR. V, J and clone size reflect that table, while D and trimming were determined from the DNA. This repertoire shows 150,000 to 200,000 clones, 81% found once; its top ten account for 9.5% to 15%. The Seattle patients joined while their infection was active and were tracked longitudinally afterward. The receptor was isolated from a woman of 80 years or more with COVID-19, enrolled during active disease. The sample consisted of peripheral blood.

This chain's CDR3 is CASSPPNSQGTGELFF. CDR3 nucleotide sequence: TGTGCCAGCTCACCACCTAACTCACAGGGAACCGGGGAGCTGTTTTTT. V gene TRBV18 combines with J gene TRBJ2-2; tentatively, D is TRBD1 (6 bases). CDR1 and CDR2 (germline): KGHSH, LQKENI. The CDR3 sequence is 16 residues long. V was clipped by 0 bases and J by 5 bases, with 13 bases between them.